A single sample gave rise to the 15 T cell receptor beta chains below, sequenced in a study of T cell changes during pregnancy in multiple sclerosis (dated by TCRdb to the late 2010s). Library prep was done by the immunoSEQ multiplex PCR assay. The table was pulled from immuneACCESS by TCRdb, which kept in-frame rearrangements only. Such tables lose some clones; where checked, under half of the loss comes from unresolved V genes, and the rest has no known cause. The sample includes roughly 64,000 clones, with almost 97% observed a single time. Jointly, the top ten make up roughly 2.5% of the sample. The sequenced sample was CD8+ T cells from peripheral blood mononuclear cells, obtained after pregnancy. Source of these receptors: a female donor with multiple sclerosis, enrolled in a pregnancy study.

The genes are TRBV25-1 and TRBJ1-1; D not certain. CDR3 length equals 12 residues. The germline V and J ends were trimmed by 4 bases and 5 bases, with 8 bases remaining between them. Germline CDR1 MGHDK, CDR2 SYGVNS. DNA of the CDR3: TGTGCCAGCAGTGTTCAGGCTACTGAAGCTTTCTTT. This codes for CASSVQATEAFF.

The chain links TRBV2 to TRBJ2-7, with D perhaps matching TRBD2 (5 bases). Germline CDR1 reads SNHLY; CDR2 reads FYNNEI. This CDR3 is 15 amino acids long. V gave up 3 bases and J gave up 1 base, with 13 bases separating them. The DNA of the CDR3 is TGTGCCAGCAGTGAGACGTGGGAGTTGTCCTACGAGCAGTACTTC. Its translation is CASSETWELSYEQYF.

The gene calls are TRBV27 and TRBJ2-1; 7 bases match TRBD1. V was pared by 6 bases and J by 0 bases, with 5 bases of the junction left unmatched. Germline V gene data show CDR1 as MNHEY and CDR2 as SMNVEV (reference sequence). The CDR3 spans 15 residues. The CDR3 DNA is TGTGCCAGCAGCCAACAGGGGCCCTCCTACAATGAGCAGTTCTTC. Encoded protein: CASSQQGPSYNEQFF.

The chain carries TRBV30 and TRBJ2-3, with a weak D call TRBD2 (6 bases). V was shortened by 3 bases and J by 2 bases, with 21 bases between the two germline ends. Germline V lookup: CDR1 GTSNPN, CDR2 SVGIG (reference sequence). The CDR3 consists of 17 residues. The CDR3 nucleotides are TGTGCCTGGAGCCCGCGGGACTCCTGGTGGGTCACAGATACGCAGTATTTT. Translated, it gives CAWSPRDSWWVTDTQYF. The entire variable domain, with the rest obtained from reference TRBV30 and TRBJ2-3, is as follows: SQTIHQWPATLVQPVGSPLSLECTVEGTSNPNLYWYRQAAGRGLQLLFYSVGIGQISSEVPQNLSASRPQDRQFILSSKKLLLSDSGFYLCAWSPRDSWWVTDTQYFGPGTRLTVL.

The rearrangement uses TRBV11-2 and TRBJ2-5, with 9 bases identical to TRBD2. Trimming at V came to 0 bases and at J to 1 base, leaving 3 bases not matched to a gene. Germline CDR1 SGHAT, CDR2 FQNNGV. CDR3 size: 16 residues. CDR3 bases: TGTGCCAGCAGCTTAGATGTGACTAGCGGCCAAGAGACCCAGTACTTC. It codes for CASSLDVTSGQETQYF.

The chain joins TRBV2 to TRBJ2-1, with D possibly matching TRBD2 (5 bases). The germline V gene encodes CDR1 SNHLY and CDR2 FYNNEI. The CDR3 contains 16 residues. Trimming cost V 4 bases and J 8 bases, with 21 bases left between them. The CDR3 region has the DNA TGTGCCAGCAGTGTCGCGGAACTAGAGTTCTCGGATGAGCAGTTCTTC. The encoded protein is CASSVAELEFSDEQFF.

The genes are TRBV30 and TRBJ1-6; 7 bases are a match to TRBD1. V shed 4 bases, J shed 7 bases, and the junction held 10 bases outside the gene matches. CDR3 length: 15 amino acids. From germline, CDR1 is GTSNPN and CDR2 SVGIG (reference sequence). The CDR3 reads CAWTRPDRENSPLHF. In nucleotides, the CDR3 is TGTGCCTGGACCCGCCCCGACAGGGAAAATTCACCCCTCCACTTT.

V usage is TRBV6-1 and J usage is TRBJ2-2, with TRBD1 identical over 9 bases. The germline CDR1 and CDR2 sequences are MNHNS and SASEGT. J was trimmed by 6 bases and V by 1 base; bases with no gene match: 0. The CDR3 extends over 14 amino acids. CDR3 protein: CASSEGQGAGELFF. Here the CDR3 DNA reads TGTGCCAGCAGTGAAGGACAGGGGGCCGGGGAGCTGTTTTTT.

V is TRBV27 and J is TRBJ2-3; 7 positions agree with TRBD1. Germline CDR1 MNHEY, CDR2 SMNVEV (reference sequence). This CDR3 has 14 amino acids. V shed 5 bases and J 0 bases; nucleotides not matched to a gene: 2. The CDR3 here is CASSETGSTDTQYF. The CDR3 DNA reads TGTGCCAGCAGTGAGACAGGGAGCACAGATACGCAGTATTTT.

The CDR3 DNA follows: TGCAGTGTCCGCTCCAGAGATACGCAGTATTTT. This codes for CSVRSRDTQYF. This chain joins TRBV20-1 and TRBJ2-3; D is undetermined. Trimming left V 7 bases short and J 5 bases short, with 10 bases between. The CDR3 contains 11 residues. The germline CDR1 and CDR2 sequences are DFQATT and SNEGSKA (reference sequence).

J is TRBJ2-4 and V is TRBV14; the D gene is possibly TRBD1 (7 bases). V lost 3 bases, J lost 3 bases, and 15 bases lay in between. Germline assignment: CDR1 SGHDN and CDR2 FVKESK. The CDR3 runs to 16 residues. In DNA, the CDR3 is TGTGCCAGCAGCCATGACAGGGACTTAGACAAAAACATTCAGTACTTC. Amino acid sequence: CASSHDRDLDKNIQYF.

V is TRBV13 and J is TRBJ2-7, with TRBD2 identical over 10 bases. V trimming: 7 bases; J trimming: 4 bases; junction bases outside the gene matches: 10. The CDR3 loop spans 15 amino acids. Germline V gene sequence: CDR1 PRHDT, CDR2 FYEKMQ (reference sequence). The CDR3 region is CASTSQLAGSYEQYF. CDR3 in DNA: TGTGCCAGCACCTCTCAACTAGCGGGATCTTACGAGCAGTACTTC. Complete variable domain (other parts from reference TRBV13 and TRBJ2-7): AAGVIQSPRHLIKEKRETATLKCYPIPRHDTVYWYQQGPGQDPQFLISFYEKMQSDKGSIPDRFSAQQFSDYHSELNMSSLELGDSALYFCASTSQLAGSYEQYFGPGTRLTVT.

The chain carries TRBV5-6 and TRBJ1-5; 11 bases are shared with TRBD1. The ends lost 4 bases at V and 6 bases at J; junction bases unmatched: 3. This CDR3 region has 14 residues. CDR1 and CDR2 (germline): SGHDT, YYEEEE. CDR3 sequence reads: CASSGGTGGQPQHF. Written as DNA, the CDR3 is TGTGCCAGCAGCGGAGGGACAGGGGGTCAGCCCCAGCATTTT.

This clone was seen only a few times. The CDR3 loop reads CSVARDHTEAFF. DNA of the CDR3: TGCAGCGTTGCCAGGGATCACACTGAAGCTTTCTTT. This rearrangement joins TRBV29-1 to TRBJ1-1, with TRBD1 as a possible D gene (5 bases). This CDR3 contains 12 residues. Germline lookup yields CDR1 SQVTM and CDR2 ANQGSEA. Trimming took 4 bases from V and 3 from J, leaving 9 bases between them. The whole variable domain, filled in from reference TRBV29-1 and TRBJ1-1, reads SAVISQKPSRDICQRGTSLTIQCQVDSQVTMMFWYRQQPGQSLTLIATANQGSEATYESGFVIDKFPISRPNLTFSTLTVSNMSPEDSSIYLCSVARDHTEAFFGQGTRLTVV.

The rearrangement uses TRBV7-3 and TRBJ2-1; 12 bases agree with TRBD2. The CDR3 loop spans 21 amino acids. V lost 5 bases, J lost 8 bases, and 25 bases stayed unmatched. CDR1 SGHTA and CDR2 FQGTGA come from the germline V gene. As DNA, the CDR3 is TGTGCCAGCAGCCTCGTGACCCCTCCAGCCCGACTAGCGGGAGCCGGGGATGAGCAGTTCTTC. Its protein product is CASSLVTPPARLAGAGDEQFF.